This TCR beta chain originates from a study of CXCR3-negative and CXCR3-positive naive CD8 T cells. Findings and limits, study-wide: Researchers report CXCR3 expression partially decreased after cryopreservation, with fresh PBMCs used in most assays. Higher TRB CDR3 hydrophobicity marked CXCR3-positive naive cells relative to CXCR3-negative naive cells.

Germline V gives CDR1 SGHRS, CDR2 YFSETQ. This CDR3 region has 19 residues. The sorter processed each CD8+ T cell subset in triplicate at roughly 280,000 cells apiece. For this clonotype: The antigen is not known.

TRB cDNA libraries were made by UMI-labeled 5' RACE. TCRdb re-called the 5' RACE reads; every CDR3 protein appears as one record, without DNA. Across around 96,000 distinct CDR3 sequences, the top ten clones capture approximately 1.5% of the sample. The chain combines TRBV5-1 with TRBJ2-2; TCRdb calls TRBD1, which cannot be checked without DNA. The sequencing input was naive CXCR3- CD8+ T cells from blood. Subset given: CD45RO-CCR7+CD27+CD95- naive CD8+ T cells lacking CXCR3 (TNR3-). This TCR was recovered from a human donor in good health. Some clones in this sample may be carry-over from other donors' samples. This CDR3 is CASSLATHQGGEYTGELFF.